The entry below describes one T cell receptor beta chain. Its antigen is not identified. This sample is part of a study of CD4 T cells in relation to SARS-CoV-2 and coronaviruses. As for the study in general: PBMCs were cultured with antigen for roughly 9 days before TCR beta sequencing.

Method: immunoSEQ multiplex PCR; TCRdb's copy keeps in-frame clones and lacks some. The table lists about 40,000 clones, approximately 80% of them singletons. CD4 enrichment then naive enrichment separated naive from memory CD4+ cells. Study-wide results and limits: The assay detects memory recall responses, not culture-primed primary responses.

In germline, CDR1 is SNHLY, CDR2 FYNNEI. The CDR3 covers 15 residues. V dropped 4 bases and J dropped 5; count of bases not matched to a gene: 6. The sequence derives from an adult with COVID-19. Sample: memory CD4+ T cells from PBMCs, cultured in vitro. The V gene is TRBV2, the J gene TRBJ2-1, with TRBD2 matching 9 bases. The CDR3 reads CASSGIAGADNEQFF. The DNA for the CDR3 is TGTGCCAGCAGTGGAATAGCGGGAGCCGACAATGAGCAGTTCTTC.